This TCR beta chain was recovered during a study of blood T cell repertoires in COVID-19. Measured with immunoSEQ multiplex PCR; TCRdb has only the in-frame clones, and not every one. This sample yields 130,000 to 150,000 clones, of which more than 70% are seen a single time; 10% to 15% belongs to the top ten. The J segment lost 6 bases and the V segment lost 2 bases, leaving 6 bases of the junction unmatched. Germline loops: CDR1 KGHSH, CDR2 LQKENI. CDR3 length equals 15 residues. The sample was peripheral blood. The clonotype was recovered from a man between 60 and 70 years old with active or convalescent COVID-19. The chain carries TRBV18 and TRBJ2-1; 8 bases map to TRBD2. The chain's CDR3 is CASSPYGTSSNEQFF. In nucleotides, the CDR3 is TGTGCCAGCTCACCATATGGGACTAGTAGCAATGAGCAGTTCTTC.